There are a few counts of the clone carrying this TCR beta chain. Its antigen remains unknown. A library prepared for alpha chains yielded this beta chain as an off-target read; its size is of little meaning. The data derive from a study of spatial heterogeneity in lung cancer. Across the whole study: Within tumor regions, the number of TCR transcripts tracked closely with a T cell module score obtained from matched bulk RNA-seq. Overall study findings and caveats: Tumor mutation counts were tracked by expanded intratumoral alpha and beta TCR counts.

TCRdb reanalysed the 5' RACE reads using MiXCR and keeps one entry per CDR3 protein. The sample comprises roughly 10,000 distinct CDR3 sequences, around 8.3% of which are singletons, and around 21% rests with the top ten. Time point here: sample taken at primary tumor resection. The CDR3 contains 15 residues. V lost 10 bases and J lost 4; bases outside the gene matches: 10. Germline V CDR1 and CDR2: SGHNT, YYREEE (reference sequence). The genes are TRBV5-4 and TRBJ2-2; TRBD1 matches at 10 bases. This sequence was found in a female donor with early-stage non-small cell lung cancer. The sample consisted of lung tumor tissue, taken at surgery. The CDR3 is CASKADRGITGELFF. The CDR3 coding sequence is TGTGCCTCCAAAGCGGACAGGGGGATCACCGGGGAGCTGTTTTTT.